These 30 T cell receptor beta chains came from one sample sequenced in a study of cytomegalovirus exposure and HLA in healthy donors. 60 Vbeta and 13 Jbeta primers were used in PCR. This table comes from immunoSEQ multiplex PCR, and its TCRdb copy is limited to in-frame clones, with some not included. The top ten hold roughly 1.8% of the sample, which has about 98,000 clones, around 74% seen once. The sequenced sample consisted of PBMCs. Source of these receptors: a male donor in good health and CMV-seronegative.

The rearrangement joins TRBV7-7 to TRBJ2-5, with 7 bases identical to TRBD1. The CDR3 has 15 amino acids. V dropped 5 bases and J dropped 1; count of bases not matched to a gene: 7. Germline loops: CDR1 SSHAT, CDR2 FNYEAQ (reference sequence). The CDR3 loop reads CASSTSTGRQETQYF. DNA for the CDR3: TGTGCCAGCAGCACCTCGACAGGGCGCCAAGAGACCCAGTACTTC.

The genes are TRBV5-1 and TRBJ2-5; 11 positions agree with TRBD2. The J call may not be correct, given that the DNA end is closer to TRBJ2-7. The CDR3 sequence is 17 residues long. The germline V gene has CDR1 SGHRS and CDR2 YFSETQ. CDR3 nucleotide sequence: TGCGCCAGCAGCTTCCGACTAGCGGGGTCTGGCTCCTACGAGCAGTACTTC. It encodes CASSFRLAGSGSYEQYF.

This CDR3 reads CASSRTGIQDQPQHF. For the CDR3, the DNA is TGTGCCAGCAGCCGTACAGGGATCCAGGATCAGCCCCAGCATTTT. This sequence joins TRBV6-6 and TRBJ1-5, with D perhaps TRBD1 (6 bases). Germline V gene data show CDR1 as MNHNY and CDR2 as SVGAGI (reference sequence). This CDR3 has 15 residues. Trimming stripped 6 bases from V and 5 bases from J, with 17 bases between.

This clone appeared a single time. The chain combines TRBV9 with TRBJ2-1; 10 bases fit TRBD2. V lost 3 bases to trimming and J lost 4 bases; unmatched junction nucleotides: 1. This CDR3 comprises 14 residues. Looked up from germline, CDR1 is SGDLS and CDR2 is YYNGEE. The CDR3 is CASSGSGRYNEQFF. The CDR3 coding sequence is TGTGCCAGCAGCGGTAGCGGGAGGTACAATGAGCAGTTCTTC. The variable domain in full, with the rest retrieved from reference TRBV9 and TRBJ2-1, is DSGVTQTPKHLITATGQRVTLRCSPRSGDLSVYWYQQSLDQGLQFLIQYYNGEERAKGNILERFSAQQFPDLHSELNLSSLELGDSALYFCASSGSGRYNEQFFGPGTRLTVL.

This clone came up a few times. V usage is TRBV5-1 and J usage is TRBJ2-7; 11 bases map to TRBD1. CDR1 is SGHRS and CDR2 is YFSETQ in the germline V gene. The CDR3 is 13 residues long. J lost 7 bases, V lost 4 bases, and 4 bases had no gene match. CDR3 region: CASSRGQGGEQYF. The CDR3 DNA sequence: TGCGCCAGCAGCAGGGGACAGGGGGGAGAGCAGTACTTC.

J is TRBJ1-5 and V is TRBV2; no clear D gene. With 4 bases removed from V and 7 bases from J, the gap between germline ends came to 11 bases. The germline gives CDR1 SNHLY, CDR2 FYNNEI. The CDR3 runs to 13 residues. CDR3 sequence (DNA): TGTGCCAGCAGTGTTAGGGCGGGGCAGCCCCAGCATTTT. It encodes CASSVRAGQPQHF. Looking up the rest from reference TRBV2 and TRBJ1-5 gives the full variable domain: EPEVTQTPSHQVTQMGQEVILRCVPISNHLYFYWYRQILGQKVEFLVSFYNNEISEKSEIFDDQFSVERPDGSNFTLKIRSTKLEDSAMYFCASSVRAGQPQHFGDGTRLSIL.

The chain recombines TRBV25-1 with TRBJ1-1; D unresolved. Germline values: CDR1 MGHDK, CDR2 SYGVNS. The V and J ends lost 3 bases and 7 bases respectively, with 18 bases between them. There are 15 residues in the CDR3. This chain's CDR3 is CASSEVFAGLNEAFF. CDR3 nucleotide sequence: TGTGCCAGCAGTGAGGTCTTCGCGGGATTGAATGAAGCTTTCTTT.

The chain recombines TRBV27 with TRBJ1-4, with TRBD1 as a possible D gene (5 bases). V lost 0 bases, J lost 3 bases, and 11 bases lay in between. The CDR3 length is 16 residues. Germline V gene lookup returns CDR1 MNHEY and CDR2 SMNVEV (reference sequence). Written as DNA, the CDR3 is TGTGCCAGCAGTTTATCGGGGGGAAGGGCTAATGAAAAACTGTTTTTT. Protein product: CASSLSGGRANEKLFF.

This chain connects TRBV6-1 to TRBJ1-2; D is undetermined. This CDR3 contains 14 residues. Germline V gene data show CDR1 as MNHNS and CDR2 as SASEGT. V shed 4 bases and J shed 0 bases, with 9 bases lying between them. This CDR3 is CASSVPGSNYGYTF. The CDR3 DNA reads TGTGCCAGCAGTGTACCGGGATCTAACTATGGCTACACCTTC.

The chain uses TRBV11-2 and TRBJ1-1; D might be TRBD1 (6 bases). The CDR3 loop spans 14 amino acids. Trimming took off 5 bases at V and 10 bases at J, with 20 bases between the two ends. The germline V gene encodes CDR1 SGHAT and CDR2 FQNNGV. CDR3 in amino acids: CASSPPRQAGVAFF. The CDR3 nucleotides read TGTGCCAGCAGCCCCCCTCGACAGGCCGGGGTAGCTTTCTTT. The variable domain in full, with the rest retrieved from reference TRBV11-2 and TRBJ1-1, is EAGVAQSPRYKIIEKRQSVAFWCNPISGHATLYWYQQILGQGPKLLIQFQNNGVVDDSQLPKDRFSAERLKGVDSTLKIQPAKLEDSAVYLCASSPPRQAGVAFFGQGTRLTVV.

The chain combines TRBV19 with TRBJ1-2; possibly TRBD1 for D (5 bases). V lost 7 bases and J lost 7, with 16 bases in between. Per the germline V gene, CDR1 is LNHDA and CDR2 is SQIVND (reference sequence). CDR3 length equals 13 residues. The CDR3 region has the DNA TGTGCCAGTATCCGATCGGCAGGGTCTGGCTACACCTTC. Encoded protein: CASIRSAGSGYTF.

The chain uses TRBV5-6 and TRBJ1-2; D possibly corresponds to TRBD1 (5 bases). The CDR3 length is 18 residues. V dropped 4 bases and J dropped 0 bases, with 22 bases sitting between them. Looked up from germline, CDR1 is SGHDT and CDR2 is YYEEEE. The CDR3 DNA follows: TGTGCCAGCAGCGGGAGGAGCCGGGACGAAGGAGCTAACTATGGCTACACCTTC. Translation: CASSGRSRDEGANYGYTF. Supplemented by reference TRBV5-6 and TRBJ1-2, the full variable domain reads DAGVTQSPTHLIKTRGQQVTLRCSPKSGHDTVSWYQQALGQGPQFIFQYYEEEERQRGNFPDRFSGHQFPNYSSELNVNALLLGDSALYLCASSGRSRDEGANYGYTFGSGTRLTVV.

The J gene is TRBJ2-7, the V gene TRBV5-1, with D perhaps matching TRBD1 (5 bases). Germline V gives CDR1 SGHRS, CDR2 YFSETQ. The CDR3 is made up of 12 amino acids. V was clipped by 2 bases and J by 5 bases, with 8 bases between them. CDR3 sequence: CASSFQGDEQYF. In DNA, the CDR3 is TGCGCCAGCAGCTTTCAGGGCGACGAGCAGTACTTC.

The CDR3 DNA reads as TGCGCCAGCACCTTACCGACTAGCGGGAGGGTAACCGAGCAGTACTTC. Residues: CASTLPTSGRVTEQYF. The rearrangement joins TRBV5-1 to TRBJ2-7; the match to TRBD2 covers 14 bases. After removal of 6 bases from V and 6 bases from J, the junction contained 11 bases not matched to a gene. CDR1 is SGHRS and CDR2 is YFSETQ in the germline V gene. CDR3 length: 16 amino acids.

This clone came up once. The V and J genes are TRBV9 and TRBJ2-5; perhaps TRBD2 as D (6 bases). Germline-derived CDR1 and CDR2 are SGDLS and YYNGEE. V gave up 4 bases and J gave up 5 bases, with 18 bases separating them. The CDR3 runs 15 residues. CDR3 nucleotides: TGTGCCAGCAGCTCCCATCGGAGGGGCCGGGAGACCCAGTACTTC. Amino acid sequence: CASSSHRRGRETQYF.

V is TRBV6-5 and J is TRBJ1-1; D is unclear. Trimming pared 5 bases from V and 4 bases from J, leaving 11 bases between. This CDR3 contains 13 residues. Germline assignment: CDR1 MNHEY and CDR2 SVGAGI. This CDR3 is CASSPNGFTEAFF. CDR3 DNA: TGTGCCAGCAGTCCTAACGGTTTCACTGAAGCTTTCTTT.

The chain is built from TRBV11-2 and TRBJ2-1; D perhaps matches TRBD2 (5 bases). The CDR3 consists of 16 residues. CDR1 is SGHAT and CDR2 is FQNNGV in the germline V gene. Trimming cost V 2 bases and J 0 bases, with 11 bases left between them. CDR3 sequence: CASSLIGGYSYNEQFF. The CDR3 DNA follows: TGTGCCAGCAGCTTAATTGGCGGGTACTCCTACAATGAGCAGTTCTTC.

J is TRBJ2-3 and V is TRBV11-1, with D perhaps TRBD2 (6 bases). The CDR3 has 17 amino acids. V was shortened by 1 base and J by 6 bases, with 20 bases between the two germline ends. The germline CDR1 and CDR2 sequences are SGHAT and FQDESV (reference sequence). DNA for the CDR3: TGTGCCAGCAGCTTAGTGCAAGGAGGGGTTAGTCCGGATACGCAGTATTTT. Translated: CASSLVQGGVSPDTQYF.

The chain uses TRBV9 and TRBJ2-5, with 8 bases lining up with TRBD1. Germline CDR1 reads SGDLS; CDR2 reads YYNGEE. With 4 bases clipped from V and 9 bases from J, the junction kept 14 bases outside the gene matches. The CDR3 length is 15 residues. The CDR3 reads CASSPGTGQGEAQYF. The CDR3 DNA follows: TGTGCCAGCAGCCCGGGGACAGGCCAAGGGGAGGCCCAGTACTTC.

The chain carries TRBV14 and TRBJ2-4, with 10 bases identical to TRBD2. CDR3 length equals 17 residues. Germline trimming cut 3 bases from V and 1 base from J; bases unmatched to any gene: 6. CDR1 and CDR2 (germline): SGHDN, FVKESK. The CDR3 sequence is CASSQPSGSPAKNIQYF. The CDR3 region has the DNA TGTGCCAGCAGCCAGCCTAGCGGGAGCCCGGCCAAAAACATTCAGTACTTC.

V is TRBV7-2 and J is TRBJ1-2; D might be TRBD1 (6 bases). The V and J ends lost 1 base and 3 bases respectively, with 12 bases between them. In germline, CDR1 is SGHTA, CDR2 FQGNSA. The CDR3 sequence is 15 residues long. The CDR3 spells CASSLGLGAYYGYTF. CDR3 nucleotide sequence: TGTGCCAGCAGCTTAGGGTTGGGGGCCTACTATGGCTACACCTTC.

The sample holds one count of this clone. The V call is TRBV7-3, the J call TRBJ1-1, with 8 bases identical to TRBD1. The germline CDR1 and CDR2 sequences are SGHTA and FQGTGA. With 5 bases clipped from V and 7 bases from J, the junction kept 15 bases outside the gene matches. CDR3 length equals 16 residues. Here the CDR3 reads CASSPPPGQVQFEAFF. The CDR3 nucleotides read TGTGCCAGCAGCCCACCCCCGGGACAGGTCCAGTTTGAAGCTTTCTTT.

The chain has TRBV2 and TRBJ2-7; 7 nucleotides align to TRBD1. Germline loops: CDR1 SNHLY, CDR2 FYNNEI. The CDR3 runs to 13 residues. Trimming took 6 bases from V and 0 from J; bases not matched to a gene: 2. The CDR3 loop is CASRGDSSYEQYF. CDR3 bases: TGTGCCAGCAGGGGGGACAGCTCCTACGAGCAGTACTTC.

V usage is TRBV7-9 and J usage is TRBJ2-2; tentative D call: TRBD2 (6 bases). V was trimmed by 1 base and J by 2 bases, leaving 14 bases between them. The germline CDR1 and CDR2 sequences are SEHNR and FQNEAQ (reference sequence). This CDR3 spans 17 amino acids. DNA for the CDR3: TGTGCCAGCAGCTTAGATCAGTGGCGGGACAACACCGGGGAGCTGTTTTTT. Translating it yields CASSLDQWRDNTGELFF.

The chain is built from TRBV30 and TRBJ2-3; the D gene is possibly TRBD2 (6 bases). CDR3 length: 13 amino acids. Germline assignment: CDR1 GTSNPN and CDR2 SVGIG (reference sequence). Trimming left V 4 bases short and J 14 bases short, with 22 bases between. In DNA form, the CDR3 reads TGTGCCTGGACCACAGCCCCTAGCGTCGGGTTGTATTTT. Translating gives CAWTTAPSVGLYF.

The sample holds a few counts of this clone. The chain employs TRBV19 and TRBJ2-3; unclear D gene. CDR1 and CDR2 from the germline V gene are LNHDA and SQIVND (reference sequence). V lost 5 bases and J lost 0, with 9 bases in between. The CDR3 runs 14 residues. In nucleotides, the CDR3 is TGTGCCAGTAGTCCCTCCTCGAGCACAGATACGCAGTATTTT. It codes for CASSPSSSTDTQYF.

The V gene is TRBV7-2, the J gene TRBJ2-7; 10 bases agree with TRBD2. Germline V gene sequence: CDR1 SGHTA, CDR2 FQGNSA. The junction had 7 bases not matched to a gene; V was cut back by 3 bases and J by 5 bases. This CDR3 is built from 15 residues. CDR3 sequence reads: CASSFIAGGQDEQYF. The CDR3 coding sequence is TGTGCCAGCAGCTTTATAGCGGGAGGACAGGACGAGCAGTACTTC. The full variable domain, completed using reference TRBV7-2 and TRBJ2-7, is GAGVSQSPSNKVTEKGKDVELRCDPISGHTALYWYRQSLGQGLEFLIYFQGNSAPDKSGLPSDRFSAERTGGSVSTLTIQRTQQEDSAVYLCASSFIAGGQDEQYFGPGTRLTVT.

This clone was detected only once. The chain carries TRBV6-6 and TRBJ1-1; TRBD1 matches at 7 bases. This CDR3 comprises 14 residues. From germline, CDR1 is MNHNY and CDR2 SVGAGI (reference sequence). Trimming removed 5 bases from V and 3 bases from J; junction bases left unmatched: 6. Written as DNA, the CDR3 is TGTGCCAGCAGTCCACAGACAGGGCACACTGAAGCTTTCTTT. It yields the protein CASSPQTGHTEAFF.

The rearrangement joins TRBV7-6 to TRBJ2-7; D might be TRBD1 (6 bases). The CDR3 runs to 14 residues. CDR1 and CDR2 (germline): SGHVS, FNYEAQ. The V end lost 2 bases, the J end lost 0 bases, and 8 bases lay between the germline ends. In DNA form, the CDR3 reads TGTGCCAGCAGCTTAACGGACAGCTCCTACGAGCAGTACTTC. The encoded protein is CASSLTDSSYEQYF.

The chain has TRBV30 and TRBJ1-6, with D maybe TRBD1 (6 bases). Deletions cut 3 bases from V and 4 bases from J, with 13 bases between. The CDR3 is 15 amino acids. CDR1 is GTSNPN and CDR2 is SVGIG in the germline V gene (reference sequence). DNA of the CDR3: TGTGCCTGGAGGGCAGGGGCGACGTATAATTCACCCCTCCACTTT. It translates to CAWRAGATYNSPLHF.